Detailed here is one T cell receptor beta chain. The CDR3 is made up of 14 amino acids. Germline V gene data show CDR1 as SGHKS and CDR2 as YYEKEE (reference sequence). V gave up 0 bases and J gave up 7 bases; unmatched junction bases: 4. The repertoire was sequenced with immunoSEQ multiplex PCR; TCRdb's copy has only in-frame clones and lacks some. Of approximately 140,000 clones listed, 84% are singletons. This record belongs to a study of blood T cell repertoires in COVID-19. This sequence was found in a man in his 70s with acute or convalescent COVID-19. Specimen: peripheral blood. The chain links TRBV5-5 to TRBJ1-1; 9 nucleotides match TRBD1. The CDR3 loop reads CASSLGGTGYEAFF. The CDR3 nucleotides are TGTGCCAGCAGCTTGGGGGGGACAGGGTATGAAGCTTTCTTT.